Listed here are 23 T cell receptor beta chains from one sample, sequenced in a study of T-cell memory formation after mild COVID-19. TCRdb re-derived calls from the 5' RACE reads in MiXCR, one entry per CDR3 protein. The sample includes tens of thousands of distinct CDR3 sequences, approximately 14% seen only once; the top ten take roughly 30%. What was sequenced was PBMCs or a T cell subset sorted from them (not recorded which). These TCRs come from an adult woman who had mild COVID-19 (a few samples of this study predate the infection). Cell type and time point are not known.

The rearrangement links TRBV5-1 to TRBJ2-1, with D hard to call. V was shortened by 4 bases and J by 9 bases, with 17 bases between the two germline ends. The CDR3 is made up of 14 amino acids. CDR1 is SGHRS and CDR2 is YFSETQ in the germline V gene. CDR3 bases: TGCGCCAGCAGCCCCCTCAGTGGGCAAGGTGAGCAGTTCTTC. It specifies CASSPLSGQGEQFF.

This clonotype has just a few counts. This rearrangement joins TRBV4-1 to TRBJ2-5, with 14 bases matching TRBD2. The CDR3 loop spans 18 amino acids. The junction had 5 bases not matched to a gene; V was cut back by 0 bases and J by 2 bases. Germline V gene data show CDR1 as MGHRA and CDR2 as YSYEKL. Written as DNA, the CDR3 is TGCGCCAGCAGCCAAGAGGTGGGACTAGCGGGGGCTCAAGAGACCCAGTACTTC. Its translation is CASSQEVGLAGAQETQYF.

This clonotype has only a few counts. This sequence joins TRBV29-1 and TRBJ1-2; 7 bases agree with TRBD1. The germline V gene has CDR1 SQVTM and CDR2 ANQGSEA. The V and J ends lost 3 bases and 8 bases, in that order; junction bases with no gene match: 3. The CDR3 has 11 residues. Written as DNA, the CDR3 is TGCAGCGTTGAGAGGGACAGCGGCTACACCTTC. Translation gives CSVERDSGYTF.

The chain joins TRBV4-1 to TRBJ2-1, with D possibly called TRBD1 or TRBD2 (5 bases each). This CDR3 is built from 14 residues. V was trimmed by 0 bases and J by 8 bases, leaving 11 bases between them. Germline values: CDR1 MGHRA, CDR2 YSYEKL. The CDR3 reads CASSQDLLGDEQFF. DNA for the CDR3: TGCGCCAGCAGCCAAGATTTGTTGGGGGATGAGCAGTTCTTC.

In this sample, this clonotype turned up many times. The CDR3, as DNA: TGTGCTAGTGGTAACGGGTACGAGCAGTACTTC. Translating it yields CASGNGYEQYF. The chain links TRBV12-5 to TRBJ2-7; no clear D gene. CDR1 and CDR2 from the germline V gene are LGHNT and FRNRAP. V shed 5 bases and J shed 4 bases, with 6 bases lying between them. The CDR3 spans 11 residues.

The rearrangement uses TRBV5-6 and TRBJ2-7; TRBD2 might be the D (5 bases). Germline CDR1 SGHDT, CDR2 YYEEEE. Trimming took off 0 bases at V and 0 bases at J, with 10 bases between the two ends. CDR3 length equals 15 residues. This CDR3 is CASSLEPGSSYEQYF. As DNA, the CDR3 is TGTGCCAGCAGCTTGGAACCGGGGAGCTCCTACGAGCAGTACTTC.

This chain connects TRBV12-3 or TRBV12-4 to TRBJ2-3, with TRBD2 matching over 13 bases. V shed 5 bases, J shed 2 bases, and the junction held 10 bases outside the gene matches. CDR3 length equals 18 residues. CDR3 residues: CASSIGTSGNLYTDTQYF. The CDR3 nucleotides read TGTGCCAGCAGTATTGGGACTAGCGGGAACCTTTACACAGATACGCAGTATTTT.

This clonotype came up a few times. The CDR3 region has the DNA TGCGCCAGCAGCTTGGACGTCGGCATTGGTGAGCAGTACTTC. Encoded protein: CASSLDVGIGEQYF. The chain combines TRBV5-1 with TRBJ2-7; D call uncertain. The ends were cut back, 0 bases at V and 7 bases at J, with 14 bases in the middle. Germline V lookup: CDR1 SGHRS, CDR2 YFSETQ. The CDR3 extends over 14 amino acids.

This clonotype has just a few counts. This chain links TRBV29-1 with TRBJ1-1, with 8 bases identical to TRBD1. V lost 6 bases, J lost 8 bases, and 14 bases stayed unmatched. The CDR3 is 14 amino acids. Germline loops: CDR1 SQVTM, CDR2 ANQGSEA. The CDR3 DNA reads TGCAGCGTCGCCGACAGGGGACCATCCGGGGAAGCTTTCTTT. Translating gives CSVADRGPSGEAFF.

CDR3 amino acids: CASSPPRLAAYEQYF. In nucleotides, the CDR3 is TGTGCCAGCAGCCCCCCGAGACTAGCGGCCTACGAGCAGTACTTC. This chain links TRBV11-2 with TRBJ2-7; 9 nucleotides align to TRBD2. With 5 bases clipped from V and 2 bases from J, the junction kept 7 bases outside the gene matches. The germline CDR1 and CDR2 sequences are SGHAT and FQNNGV. CDR3 length: 15 amino acids.

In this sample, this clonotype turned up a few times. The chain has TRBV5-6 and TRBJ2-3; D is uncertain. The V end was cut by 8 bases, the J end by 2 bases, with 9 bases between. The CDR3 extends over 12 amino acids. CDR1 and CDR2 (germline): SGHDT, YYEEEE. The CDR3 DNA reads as TGTGCCAGTCAACTAATCACAGATACGCAGTATTTT. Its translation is CASQLITDTQYF.

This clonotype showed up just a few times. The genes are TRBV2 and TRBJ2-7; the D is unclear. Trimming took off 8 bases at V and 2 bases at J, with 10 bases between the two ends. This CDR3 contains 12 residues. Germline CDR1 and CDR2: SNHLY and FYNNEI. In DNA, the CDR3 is TGTGCCAGCTGTTTGAGCGCCTACGAGCAGTACTTC. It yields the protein CASCLSAYEQYF.

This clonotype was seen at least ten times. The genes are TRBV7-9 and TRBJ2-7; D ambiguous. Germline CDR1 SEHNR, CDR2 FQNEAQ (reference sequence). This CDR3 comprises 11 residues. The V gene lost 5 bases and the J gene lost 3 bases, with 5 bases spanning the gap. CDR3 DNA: TGTGCCAGCAGCGAAAGCTACGAGCAGTACTTC. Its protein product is CASSESYEQYF.

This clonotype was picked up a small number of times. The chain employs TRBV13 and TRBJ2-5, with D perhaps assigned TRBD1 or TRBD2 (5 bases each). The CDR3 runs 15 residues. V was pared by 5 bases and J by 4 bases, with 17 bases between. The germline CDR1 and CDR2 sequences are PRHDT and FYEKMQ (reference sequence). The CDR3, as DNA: TGTGCCAGCAGCCCAGCTGGGGGTTTGGTAGAGACCCAGTACTTC. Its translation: CASSPAGGLVETQYF.

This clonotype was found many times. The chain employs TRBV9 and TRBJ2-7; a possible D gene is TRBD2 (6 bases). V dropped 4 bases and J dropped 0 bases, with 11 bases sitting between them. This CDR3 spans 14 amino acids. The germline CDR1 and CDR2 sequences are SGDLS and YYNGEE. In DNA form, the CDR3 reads TGTGCCAGCAGCCCCTGGGACTTCTCCTACGAGCAGTACTTC. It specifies CASSPWDFSYEQYF.

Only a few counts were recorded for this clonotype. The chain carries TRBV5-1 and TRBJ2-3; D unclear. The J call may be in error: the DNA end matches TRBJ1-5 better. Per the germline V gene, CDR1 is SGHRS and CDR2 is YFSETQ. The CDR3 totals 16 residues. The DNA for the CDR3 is TGCGCCAGCAGCTTGGTGTCTAGCGCCTACGGGGATACGCAGCATTTT. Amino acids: CASSLVSSAYGDTQHF.

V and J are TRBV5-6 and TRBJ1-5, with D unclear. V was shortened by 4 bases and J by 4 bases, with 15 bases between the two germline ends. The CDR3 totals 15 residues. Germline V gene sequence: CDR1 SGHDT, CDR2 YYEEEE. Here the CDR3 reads CASSLLQAANQPQHF. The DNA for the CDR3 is TGTGCCAGCAGCCTGCTCCAGGCCGCGAATCAGCCCCAGCATTTT.

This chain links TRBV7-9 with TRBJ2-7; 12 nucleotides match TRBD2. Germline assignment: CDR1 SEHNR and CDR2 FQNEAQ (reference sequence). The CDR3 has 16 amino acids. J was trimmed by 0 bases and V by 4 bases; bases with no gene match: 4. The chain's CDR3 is CASSSGLAGHSYEQYF. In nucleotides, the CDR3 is TGTGCCAGCAGCTCGGGACTAGCGGGCCACTCCTACGAGCAGTACTTC.

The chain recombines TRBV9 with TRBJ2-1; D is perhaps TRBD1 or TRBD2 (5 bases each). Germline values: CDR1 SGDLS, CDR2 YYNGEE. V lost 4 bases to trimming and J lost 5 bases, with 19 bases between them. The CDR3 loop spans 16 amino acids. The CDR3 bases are TGTGCCAGCAGCTCCCCCGGGGCAGGGTCGCACAATGAGCAGTTCTTC. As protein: CASSSPGAGSHNEQFF.

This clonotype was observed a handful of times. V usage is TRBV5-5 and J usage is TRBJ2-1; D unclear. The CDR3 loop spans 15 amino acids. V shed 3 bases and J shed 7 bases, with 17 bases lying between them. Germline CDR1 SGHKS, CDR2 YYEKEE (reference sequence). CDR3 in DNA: TGTGCCAGCAGCTCGCCTGGGGTTGGCTTTAATGAGCAGTTCTTC. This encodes CASSSPGVGFNEQFF.

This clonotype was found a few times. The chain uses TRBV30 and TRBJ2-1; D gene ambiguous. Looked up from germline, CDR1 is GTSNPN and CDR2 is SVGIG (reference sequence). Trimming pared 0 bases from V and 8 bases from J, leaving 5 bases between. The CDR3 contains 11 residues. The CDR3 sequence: CAWSVIDEQFF. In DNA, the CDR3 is TGTGCCTGGAGTGTAATCGATGAGCAGTTCTTC.

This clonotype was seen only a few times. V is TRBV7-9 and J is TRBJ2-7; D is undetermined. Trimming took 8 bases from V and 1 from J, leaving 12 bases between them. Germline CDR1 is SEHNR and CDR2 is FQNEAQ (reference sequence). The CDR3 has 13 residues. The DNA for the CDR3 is TGTGCCAGCGCATGGCCGAAATCCTACGAGCAGTACTTC. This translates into CASAWPKSYEQYF.

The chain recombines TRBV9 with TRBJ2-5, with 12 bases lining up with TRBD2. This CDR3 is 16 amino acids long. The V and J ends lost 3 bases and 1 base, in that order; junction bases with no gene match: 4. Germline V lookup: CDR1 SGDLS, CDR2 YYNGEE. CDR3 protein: CASSAGLAGTQETQYF. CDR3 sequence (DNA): TGTGCCAGCAGCGCAGGACTAGCGGGGACCCAAGAGACCCAGTACTTC. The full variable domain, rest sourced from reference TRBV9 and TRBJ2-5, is DSGVTQTPKHLITATGQRVTLRCSPRSGDLSVYWYQQSLDQGLQFLIQYYNGEERAKGNILERFSAQQFPDLHSELNLSSLELGDSALYFCASSAGLAGTQETQYFGPGTRLLVL.